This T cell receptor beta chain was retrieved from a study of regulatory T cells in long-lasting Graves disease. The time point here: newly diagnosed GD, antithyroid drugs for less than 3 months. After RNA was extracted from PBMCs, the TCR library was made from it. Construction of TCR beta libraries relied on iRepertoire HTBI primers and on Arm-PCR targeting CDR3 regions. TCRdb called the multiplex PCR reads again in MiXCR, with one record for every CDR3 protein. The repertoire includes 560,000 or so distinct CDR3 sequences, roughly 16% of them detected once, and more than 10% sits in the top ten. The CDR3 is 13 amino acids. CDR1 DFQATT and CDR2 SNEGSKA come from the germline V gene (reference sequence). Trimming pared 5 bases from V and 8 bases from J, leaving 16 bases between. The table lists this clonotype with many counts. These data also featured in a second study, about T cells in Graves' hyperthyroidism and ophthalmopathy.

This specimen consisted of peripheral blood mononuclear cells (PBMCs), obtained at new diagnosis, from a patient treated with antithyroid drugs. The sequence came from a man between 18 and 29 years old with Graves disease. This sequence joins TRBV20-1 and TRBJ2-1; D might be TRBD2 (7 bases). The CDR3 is CSAPRGGRDEQFF. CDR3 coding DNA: TGCAGTGCTCCCAGGGGAGGGCGGGATGAGCAGTTCTTC.